This T cell receptor beta chain stems from a study of tumor and adjacent non-tumor tissue in lung cancer (dated by TCRdb to the late 2010s). Turning to the overall study: Of the cohort, 12 patients had adenocarcinoma, 2 had squamous cell carcinoma and 1 had small cell lung cancer. Bulk TCRbeta repertoires were compared between lung tumor tissue and matched distant non-tumor lung tissue obtained from more than 12 lung cancer patients. Over 25 paired specimens, one tumor and one normal lung sample per patient, were profiled by TCRbeta CDR3 sequencing. In total, sequencing yielded 130,000,000 or so productive TCRbeta reads, which works out to an average of approximately 4.2 million reads per sample. The approximately 15 enrolled patients, of whom approximately 10 were men and 5 were women, were aged about 30 to 80 years and were diagnosed with TNM stage I to III disease.

Here is what the overall study found, with its caveats: Significantly higher TCR diversity was found in younger patients, and higher tumor TCR diversity was associated with shorter overall and disease-free survival. A significantly larger cumulative share of the repertoire was made up by the top 100 clones in normal lung than in tumor tissue. The methods do not name the sequencing platform or mention unique molecular identifiers. Because peripheral blood was not sequenced, blood TCRbeta repertoires in the lung cancer patients of the study were not examined. Tumor tissue showed significantly greater TCR diversity (inverse Simpson) than normal lung tissue (roughly 430 vs 170, P = 0.0075, Mann-Whitney U test). The cohort had only about 14 patients, and the authors noted that larger samples and more detailed clinical data are needed.

Comment on this clonotype: The antigen this receptor binds is unknown. Qualities for individual bases were not recorded, and no much larger clone is one base off.

The library relied on multiplex PCR. Sequenced using an Illumina HiSeq 2500. TCRbeta libraries were constructed through three rounds of nested PCR with primers (Table S4) according to protocols modified from ARM-PCR. PCR products of 200-500 bp were gel-excised and purified with the QIAquick gel extraction kit before sequencing. Under the source paper's analysis protocol: Trimmomatic was used to clean the reads, FLASH merged the cleaned reads into complete CDR3 sequences, and MiTCR assigned the sequences to V(D)J germline segments. Clonal diversity was computed as the inverse Simpson's index with VDJtools. A read counted as productive if the sequence was in-frame and lacked a premature stop codon. The public reads were run again by TCRdb, first through fastp at Q25 and then through MiXCR, and only productive beta chains were kept. CDR3 protein sequences are deduplicated, and each keeps its most common genes and DNA. V and J calls and clone size were set by TCRdb, not the authors. The table for this sample lists about 200,000 distinct CDR3 sequences; around 70% of them were counted only once. Around 25% of the sample is in the top ten clones.

RNA was isolated from bulk unsorted tissue, and RNA quality was assessed with a NanoDrop ND-1000 and an Agilent 2100. Newly diagnosed lung cancer patients without prior chemotherapy who had been admitted for thoracic surgery in China between August and November 2014 were enrolled as donors. The study excluded patients who had received radiotherapy or chemotherapy before or who had another cancer at the same time. Pieces of surgical tissue measuring roughly 1-2.1 cm3 were kept in RNAlater solution and stored at -80 degrees C until use. From its cysteine to its phenylalanine, the CDR3 spans 16 amino acids. The CDR3 DNA has 48 bases and is translated from base 1. Germline trimming amounts to 6 bases on V and 0 bases on J, with 8 as the count of junction bases outside the gene matches.

The sequence was obtained from a man aged 55 to 69 with non-small cell lung cancer. The chain employs TRBV12-3 or TRBV12-4 and TRBJ2-3, and TRBD2 matches 8 of the central bases. Specimen: lung tumor tissue. The sequenced DNA: TGTGCCAGCAGCGCACAGCCTAGCGGGAGCACAGATACGCAGTATTTT. Translated, this gives CASSAQPSGSTDTQYF.